The next 18 T cell receptor beta chains were all read from a single sample in a study of cytomegalovirus exposure and HLA in healthy donors. Method: immunoSEQ multiplex PCR; TCRdb's copy keeps in-frame clones and lacks some. Among about 340,000 clones listed, approximately 90% were seen once. The sequencing sample was made of PBMCs. The receptors derive from a young woman in good health and CMV-seronegative.

V and J are TRBV6-5 and TRBJ2-2, with D possibly being TRBD2 (6 bases). The CDR3 extends over 15 amino acids. V lost 5 bases, J lost 4 bases, and 14 bases lay in between. The V gene's germline CDR1 is MNHEY and CDR2 SVGAGI. CDR3 sequence (DNA): TGTGCCAGCAGTCCGGGACTTGCGGGCACCGGGGAGCTGTTTTTT. Its translation is CASSPGLAGTGELFF.

The V gene is TRBV6-1, the J gene TRBJ1-4; the D gene is possibly TRBD1 (6 bases). Trimming pared 8 bases from V and 11 bases from J, leaving 15 bases between. The germline V gene has CDR1 MNHNS and CDR2 SASEGT. CDR3 size: 12 residues. The CDR3 region is CASGSDRIKLFF. Here the CDR3 DNA reads TGTGCCAGCGGGTCCGACAGGATCAAACTGTTTTTT.

This clone was counted a few times. The chain joins TRBV4-2 to TRBJ2-7; the match to TRBD2 covers 12 bases. V lost 1 base, J lost 4 bases, and 2 bases stayed unmatched. Germline CDR1 is LGHNA and CDR2 is YNFKEQ. This CDR3 is 15 amino acids long. CDR3 sequence reads: CASSQGLAGDYEQYF. CDR3 DNA: TGTGCCAGCAGCCAAGGACTAGCGGGAGATTACGAGCAGTACTTC.

This clone was counted once. The rearrangement links TRBV9 to TRBJ2-3; D remains ambiguous. The CDR3 extends over 17 amino acids. Germline values: CDR1 SGDLS, CDR2 YYNGEE. V was cut by 6 bases and J by 0 bases, with 20 bases left in between. CDR3: CASIRLGRRSSTDTQYF. The CDR3 nucleotides read TGTGCCAGCATACGGTTGGGCAGACGATCTAGCACAGATACGCAGTATTTT.

The V call is TRBV29-1, the J call TRBJ1-1; no clear D. CDR3 length equals 13 residues. From germline, CDR1 is SQVTM and CDR2 ANQGSEA. The germline V and J ends were trimmed by 7 bases and 2 bases, with 14 bases remaining between them. CDR3 DNA sequence: TGCAGCGCCGGGGTGGGGATTAACACTGAAGCTTTCTTT. Translation gives CSAGVGINTEAFF.

The chain joins TRBV19 to TRBJ2-2; TRBD1 agrees at 10 bases. CDR1 and CDR2 (germline): LNHDA, SQIVND (reference sequence). Losses at the gene ends were 4 bases for V and 6 bases for J; bases not matched to a gene: 11. CDR3 length equals 17 residues. The CDR3 nucleotides are TGTGCCAGTAGTACTACTATTCCGGGACAGGGGCCCGGGGAGCTGTTTTTT. It is translated as CASSTTIPGQGPGELFF.

The CDR3 protein is CAISGGQLDGYTF. CDR3 nucleotides: TGTGCCATCAGTGGGGGACAGCTGGATGGCTACACCTTC. V and J are TRBV10-3 and TRBJ1-2; 7 bases are shared with TRBD1. The ends lost 4 bases at V and 6 bases at J; junction bases unmatched: 5. The CDR3 runs 13 residues. In germline, CDR1 is ENHRY, CDR2 SYGVKD.

This clone came up once. The chain is built from TRBV19 and TRBJ2-5, with a tentative D call TRBD1 (6 bases). V was pared by 5 bases and J by 3 bases, with 10 bases between. The CDR3 runs 13 residues. CDR1 LNHDA and CDR2 SQIVND come from the germline V gene (reference sequence). The CDR3 sequence: CASSVNREETQYF. The CDR3 DNA is TGTGCCAGTAGTGTTAACAGGGAAGAGACCCAGTACTTC.

The gene calls are TRBV11-2 and TRBJ2-3, with D tentatively TRBD1 (5 bases). The ends were cut back, 3 bases at V and 0 bases at J, with 10 bases in the middle. The CDR3 has 15 amino acids. The germline gives CDR1 SGHAT, CDR2 FQNNGV. CDR3 DNA: TGTGCCAGCAGCTTCCCCGGACACAGCACAGATACGCAGTATTTT. This gives the protein CASSFPGHSTDTQYF.

CDR3 amino acids: CASSVGTNNEKLFF. CDR3 nucleotide sequence: TGTGCCAGCAGCGTAGGGACAAATAATGAAAAACTGTTTTTT. The V call is TRBV9, the J call TRBJ1-4; D possibly corresponds to TRBD1 (5 bases). Germline CDR1 and CDR2: SGDLS and YYNGEE. The CDR3 is 14 amino acids. V was cut by 0 bases and J by 4 bases, with 7 bases left in between.

This sequence joins TRBV29-1 and TRBJ1-1; D call uncertain. The CDR3 runs 10 residues. Germline CDR1 SQVTM, CDR2 ANQGSEA. Trimming took 6 bases from V and 10 from J, leaving 12 bases between them. In nucleotides, the CDR3 is TGCAGCGTGAATGAGCGGTTAGCTTTCTTT. As protein: CSVNERLAFF.

A few counts support this clone. J is TRBJ2-7 and V is TRBV18; D is possibly TRBD1 (6 bases). The germline V and J ends were trimmed by 5 bases and 1 base, with 12 bases remaining between them. CDR3 length: 14 amino acids. Germline V gene lookup returns CDR1 KGHSH and CDR2 LQKENI. The CDR3 bases are TGTGCCAGCTCAACCCAGACAGGTTCCTACGAGCAGTACTTC. Encoded protein: CASSTQTGSYEQYF.

A remark on this clone: Other DNA sequences within the sample encode an identical CDR3. The genes are TRBV30 and TRBJ2-5; D not resolved. Deletions cut 0 bases from V and 5 bases from J, with 4 bases between. Germline CDR1 is GTSNPN and CDR2 is SVGIG (reference sequence). This CDR3 contains 11 residues. CDR3 DNA sequence: TGTGCCTGGAGTGTCGGGGAGACCCAGTACTTC. Protein sequence: CAWSVGETQYF.

The CDR3 region has the DNA TGTGTAGCGGGAGGTTTGGAGACCCAGTACTTC. This translates into CVAGGLETQYF. The V and J genes are TRBV6-5 and TRBJ2-5; TRBD2 matches 10 bases. CDR3 size: 11 residues. Germline CDR1 is MNHEY and CDR2 is SVGAGI.

The gene calls are TRBV11-2 and TRBJ2-3; 12 bases agree with TRBD2. The CDR3 spans 16 residues. Germline assignment: CDR1 SGHAT and CDR2 FQNNGV. The ends lost 5 bases at V and 0 bases at J; junction bases unmatched: 3. The CDR3 loop is CASSPGLAGSTDTQYF. CDR3 DNA sequence: TGTGCCAGCAGCCCGGGACTAGCGGGTAGCACAGATACGCAGTATTTT.

The V call is TRBV27, the J call TRBJ1-1, with D perhaps TRBD1 (5 bases). V gave up 3 bases and J gave up 1 base, with 12 bases separating them. CDR1 is MNHEY, CDR2 SMNVEV, per germline (reference sequence). The CDR3 loop spans 15 amino acids. The CDR3 loop reads CASSFRPDRNTEAFF. The CDR3 DNA is TGTGCCAGCAGTTTTCGTCCAGACAGGAACACTGAAGCTTTCTTT.

V and J are TRBV18 and TRBJ2-5, with D possibly TRBD2 on 6 matching bases. The CDR3 has 16 amino acids. V lost 6 bases to trimming and J lost 2 bases, with 19 bases between them. Germline CDR1 KGHSH, CDR2 LQKENI. This CDR3 reads CASSYRDGGSQETQYF. The CDR3, as DNA: TGTGCCAGCTCGTACCGGGACGGGGGAAGTCAAGAGACCCAGTACTTC.

The V and J genes are TRBV5-1 and TRBJ2-3; 9 bases map to TRBD1. The CDR3 extends over 12 amino acids. CDR1 SGHRS and CDR2 YFSETQ come from the germline V gene. The trim removed 0 bases at V and 14 bases at J, leaving 4 bases unmatched. CDR3 nucleotides: TGCGCCAGCAGCTTGGCTCAGGGACAGGGGTATTTT. This translates into CASSLAQGQGYF.